This T cell receptor beta chain was sequenced in a study of cytomegalovirus exposure and HLA in healthy donors. Researchers ran the PCR with 60 Vbeta and 13 Jbeta primers. Clones were sequenced by immunoSEQ multiplex PCR, and TCRdb holds only the in-frame ones, with some missing. The repertoire has 55,000 to 80,000 clones, around 80% of them found once; the top ten carry around 2.9%. The length of the CDR3 is 13 residues. Germline lookup yields CDR1 MGHDK and CDR2 SYGVNS. V was clipped by 8 bases and J by 2 bases, with 13 bases between them. Findings and limits, study-wide: Researchers catalogued some 160 TCR beta chains as cytomegalovirus-associated. In a later analysis, a missense DCLRE1C variant was linked to TCR beta V- and J-gene trimming.

This clone was found once. Its antigen is as yet unknown. This chain joins TRBV25-1 and TRBJ2-7; D is unresolved. Sequenced sample: PBMCs. This TCR came from a woman aged 30 to 39 in good health and CMV-seronegative. CDR3 coding DNA: TGTGCCAGCGCGCTAGATCCCCCCTACGAGCAGTACTTC. It translates to CASALDPPYEQYF.